This T cell receptor beta chain was sequenced for a study of T cell responses to AZD1222 COVID-19 vaccine. Findings of the study overall: Two AZD1222 doses significantly raised spike-specific TCR breadth and depth over controls. Repertoires in all cases were sampled only once the peak T cell response had passed. In a largely white British group with more females than males, clonal diversity was possibly underestimated.

Assay used: immunoSEQ multiplex PCR; TCRdb lists only in-frame clones, some missing. Of about 85,000 clones detected, approximately 89% appear once; the ten largest clones hold about 8%. Investigators merged groups given second doses at roughly 4 or roughly 12 weeks. Comments on this clone: Its antigen is unidentified.

The receptor comes from an adult who received the AZD1222 COVID-19 vaccine. Sequences were derived from peripheral blood, sampled 28 days after the second AZD1222 dose.

CDR3 residues: CASSQEPVVAGTRSYNEQFF. As DNA, the CDR3 is TGTGCCAGCAGCCAAGAGCCAGTGGTCGCCGGGACACGGTCATACAATGAGCAGTTCTTC. The V call is TRBV3-1 (or the pseudogene TRBV3-2), the J call TRBJ2-1; D may be TRBD1 (6 bases). This CDR3 contains 20 residues. The germline gives CDR1 LGHDT, CDR2 YNNKEL (reference sequence). V gave up 0 bases and J gave up 4 bases, with 25 bases separating them.